This TCR beta chain emerged from a study of blood T cell repertoires in COVID-19. With 7 bases removed from V and 13 bases from J, the gap between germline ends came to 23 bases. Germline CDR1 and CDR2: MNHEY and SVGAGI. There are 14 residues in the CDR3. This table comes from immunoSEQ multiplex PCR, and its TCRdb copy is limited to in-frame clones, with some not included. The sample carries roughly 120,000 clones, around 83% recorded once. This clonotype was obtained from a woman older than 75 with COVID-19, enrolled during active disease. This chain links TRBV6-5 with TRBJ2-1; D is unclear. The specimen was peripheral blood. The CDR3 reads CASKLSLVGAIQFF. The DNA for the CDR3 is TGTGCCAGCAAACTCTCCCTAGTAGGCGCGATACAGTTCTTC.